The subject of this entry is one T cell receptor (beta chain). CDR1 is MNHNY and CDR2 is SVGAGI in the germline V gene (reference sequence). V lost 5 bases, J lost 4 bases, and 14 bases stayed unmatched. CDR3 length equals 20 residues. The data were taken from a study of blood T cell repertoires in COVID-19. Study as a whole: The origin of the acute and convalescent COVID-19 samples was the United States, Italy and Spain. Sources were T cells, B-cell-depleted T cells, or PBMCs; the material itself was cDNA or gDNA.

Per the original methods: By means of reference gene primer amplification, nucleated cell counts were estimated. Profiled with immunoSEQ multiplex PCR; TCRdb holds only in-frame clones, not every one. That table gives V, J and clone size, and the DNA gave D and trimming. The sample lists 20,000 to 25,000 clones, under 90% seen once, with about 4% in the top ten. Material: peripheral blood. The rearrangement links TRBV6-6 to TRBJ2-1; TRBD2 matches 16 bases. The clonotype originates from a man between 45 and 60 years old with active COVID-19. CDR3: CASSHRMGTSGGAGYNEQFF. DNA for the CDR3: TGTGCCAGCAGTCACCGCATGGGGACTAGCGGGGGGGCGGGGTACAATGAGCAGTTCTTC.